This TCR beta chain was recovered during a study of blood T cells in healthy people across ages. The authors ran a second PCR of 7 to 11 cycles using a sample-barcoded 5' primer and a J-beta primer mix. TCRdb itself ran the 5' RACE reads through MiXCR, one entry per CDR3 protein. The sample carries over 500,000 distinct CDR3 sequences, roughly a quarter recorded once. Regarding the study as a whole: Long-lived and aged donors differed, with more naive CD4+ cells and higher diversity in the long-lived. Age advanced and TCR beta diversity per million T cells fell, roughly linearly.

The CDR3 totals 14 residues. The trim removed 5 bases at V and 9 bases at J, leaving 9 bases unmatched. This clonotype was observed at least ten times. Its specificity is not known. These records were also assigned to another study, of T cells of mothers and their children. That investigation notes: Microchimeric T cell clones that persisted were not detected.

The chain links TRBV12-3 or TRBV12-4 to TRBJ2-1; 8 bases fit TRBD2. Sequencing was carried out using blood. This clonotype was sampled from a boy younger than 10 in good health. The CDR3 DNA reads TGTGCCAGCAGTATGGCCCTAGCGGGTGTTGAGCAGTTCTTC. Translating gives CASSMALAGVEQFF.